Below, 27 T cell receptor beta chains from the same sample are listed, as sequenced in a study of CD4 T cells in relation to SARS-CoV-2 and coronaviruses (dated by TCRdb to the early 2020s). The library was prepared using the immunoSEQ multiplex PCR assay. Sourced from immuneACCESS, this table was stored by TCRdb with only in-frame sequences that have V and J called. A share of the clones is absent; for the studies checked, an unresolved V gene accounts for under half, and the remainder has no known explanation. For this sample the table gives around 15,000 clones, of which roughly 82% were detected only once. The ten largest make up roughly 41% of the sample. What these receptors recognize is not known. CD4+ T cells from unexposed donors were collected before the COVID-19 pandemic (2011-2018). After more than nine days of culture, CD4+ T cells were isolated with the EasySep CD4+ T cell isolation kit.

The sequenced sample consisted of CD4+ T cells from PBMCs, cultured in vitro. The receptors derive from a human donor in good health.

This chain joins TRBV7-8 and TRBJ2-7; the D is unclear. The CDR3 extends over 12 amino acids. Germline-derived CDR1 and CDR2 are SGHVS and FQNEAQ. V lost 4 bases and J 5 bases, leaving 9 bases between the germline ends. CDR3 amino acids: CASSWQVDEQYF. The CDR3 DNA follows: TGTGCCAGCAGCTGGCAGGTCGACGAGCAGTACTTC.

The chain joins TRBV3-1 (or the pseudogene TRBV3-2) to TRBJ2-5; 7 positions agree with TRBD2. The CDR3 runs to 15 residues. V shed 0 bases and J 4 bases; nucleotides not matched to a gene: 5. CDR1 is LGHDT and CDR2 is YNNKEL in the germline V gene (reference sequence). The CDR3 DNA is TGTGCCAGCAGCCAAGAACCTAGCGGCCCAGAGACCCAGTACTTC. It specifies CASSQEPSGPETQYF.

The chain uses TRBV19 and TRBJ1-4; D not certain. The CDR3 loop spans 12 amino acids. From germline, CDR1 is LNHDA and CDR2 SQIVND (reference sequence). V gave up 5 bases and J gave up 8 bases, with 9 bases separating them. CDR3 sequence (DNA): TGTGCCAGTAGTCTGTCGCCGGAAAAACTGTTTTTT. Protein: CASSLSPEKLFF.

This chain links TRBV5-1 with TRBJ2-1; 7 nucleotides line up with TRBD1. The V gene's germline CDR1 is SGHRS and CDR2 YFSETQ. Germline trimming cut 4 bases from V and 4 bases from J; bases unmatched to any gene: 8. The CDR3 length is 15 residues. CDR3 nucleotide sequence: TGCGCCAGCAGCACAGGGGACACGGATTACAATGAGCAGTTCTTC. Translated: CASSTGDTDYNEQFF.

The rearrangement uses TRBV11-2 and TRBJ2-1; no clear D. The CDR3 sequence is 14 residues long. The V end lost 1 base, the J end lost 8 bases, and 12 bases lay between the germline ends. The V gene's germline CDR1 is SGHAT and CDR2 FQNNGV. The CDR3 sequence is CASSLGYGLYEQFF. The CDR3 nucleotides read TGTGCCAGCAGCTTAGGGTACGGCCTCTATGAGCAGTTCTTC.

This clone appeared a single time. This chain joins TRBV25-1 and TRBJ2-1; 11 bases map to TRBD1. CDR1 is MGHDK and CDR2 is SYGVNS in the germline V gene. Losses at the gene ends were 5 bases for V and 7 bases for J; bases not matched to a gene: 4. This CDR3 is 14 amino acids long. DNA of the CDR3: TGTGCCAGCAGTCTCCGGGACAGGGGGAATGAGCAGTTCTTC. It is translated as CASSLRDRGNEQFF.

The rearrangement uses TRBV24-1 and TRBJ2-1; D may match TRBD1 or TRBD2 (5 bases each). This CDR3 has 14 residues. The germline V and J ends were trimmed by 5 bases and 0 bases, with 7 bases remaining between them. Germline CDR1 reads KGHDR; CDR2 reads SFDVKD. CDR3 DNA sequence: TGTGCCACCAGTGGGGGGAGCTCCTACAATGAGCAGTTCTTC. Amino acids: CATSGGSSYNEQFF.

This chain connects TRBV20-1 to TRBJ1-1; D call uncertain. Deletions cut 3 bases from V and 1 base from J, with 9 bases between. This CDR3 is 13 amino acids long. In germline, CDR1 is DFQATT, CDR2 SNEGSKA (reference sequence). The CDR3, as DNA: TGCAGTGCTAGTAGATGGGCGAACACTGAAGCTTTCTTT. This sequence encodes CSASRWANTEAFF.

V gene TRBV10-1 combines with J gene TRBJ1-2; 9 bases agree with TRBD1. The germline CDR1 and CDR2 sequences are WNHNN and SYGVQD (reference sequence). V lost 4 bases and J lost 8; bases outside the gene matches: 5. This CDR3 contains 13 residues. The CDR3 loop is CASSVDRGWGYTF. The CDR3 DNA follows: TGCGCCAGCAGTGTGGACAGGGGCTGGGGCTACACCTTC.

The CDR3 is CATDSGYGYTF. In DNA form, the CDR3 reads TGTGCCACCGACAGCGGATATGGCTACACCTTC. The chain links TRBV7-9 to TRBJ1-2, with D perhaps matching TRBD1 (5 bases). CDR1 is SEHNR and CDR2 is FQNEAQ in the germline V gene (reference sequence). The CDR3 contains 11 residues. V was cut by 10 bases and J by 5 bases, with 11 bases left in between.

The rearrangement joins TRBV12-5 to TRBJ2-1, with TRBD1 as a possible D gene (7 bases). Germline CDR1 and CDR2: LGHNT and FRNRAP. The CDR3 contains 18 residues. The V and J ends lost 4 bases and 0 bases respectively, with 19 bases between them. The CDR3 region has the DNA TGTGCTAGTGGTTACACAGGGGACGGGGGAAGCTCCTACAATGAGCAGTTCTTC. Translating it yields CASGYTGDGGSSYNEQFF.

The chain carries TRBV10-2 and TRBJ1-1; weak D call: TRBD1 (6 bases). Germline V gene data show CDR1 as WSHSY and CDR2 as SAAADI. The CDR3 contains 15 residues. Trimming pared 6 bases from V and 0 bases from J, leaving 14 bases between. The CDR3 here is CASRQGRILNTEAFF. DNA for the CDR3: TGCGCCAGCAGACAGGGCCGGATATTGAACACTGAAGCTTTCTTT.

The chain combines TRBV11-3 with TRBJ2-1; 7 nucleotides match TRBD2. This CDR3 is 15 amino acids long. The germline V gene encodes CDR1 SGHNT and CDR2 YENEEA. V lost 1 base and J lost 6; bases outside the gene matches: 6. DNA of the CDR3: TGTGCCAGCAGCTTAGGAGCGACTAGCAGCAATGAGCAGTTCTTC. It encodes CASSLGATSSNEQFF.

CDR3 in amino acids: CASSLEQGTEAFF. CDR3 DNA sequence: TGCGCCAGCAGCTTGGAACAGGGGACTGAAGCTTTCTTT. This chain links TRBV5-1 with TRBJ1-1, with TRBD1 matching 7 bases. Per the germline V gene, CDR1 is SGHRS and CDR2 is YFSETQ. This CDR3 is 13 amino acids long. With V trimmed by 0 bases and J by 5 bases, 1 base remained unmatched.

The chain joins TRBV6-5 to TRBJ2-1; tentatively, D is TRBD1 (5 bases). V gave up 7 bases and J gave up 0 bases, with 10 bases separating them. The CDR3 sequence is 14 residues long. Germline V gene data show CDR1 as MNHEY and CDR2 as SVGAGI. The CDR3 nucleotides read TGTGCCAGCAATGGTAGGGGCTCCTACAATGAGCAGTTCTTC. The encoded protein is CASNGRGSYNEQFF.

The rearrangement uses TRBV7-9 and TRBJ1-4; tentatively, D is TRBD1 (5 bases). Germline V CDR1 and CDR2: SEHNR, FQNEAQ (reference sequence). The CDR3 is 17 residues long. The V end was cut by 4 bases, the J end by 0 bases, with 15 bases between. The CDR3: CASSSDRTLATNEKLFF. In nucleotides, the CDR3 is TGTGCCAGCAGCTCCGACAGAACGCTTGCAACTAATGAAAAACTGTTTTTT.

The chain joins TRBV6-6 to TRBJ1-6; 9 positions match TRBD1. Germline V gene data show CDR1 as MNHNY and CDR2 as SVGAGI (reference sequence). V lost 4 bases to trimming and J lost 5 bases; unmatched junction nucleotides: 3. The CDR3 loop spans 15 amino acids. The CDR3 nucleotides are TGTGCCAGCAGTTTCCGGGACAGGGATAATTCACCCCTCCACTTT. Translation: CASSFRDRDNSPLHF.

V is TRBV4-2 and J is TRBJ2-7, with D possibly matching TRBD1 (5 bases). Trimming shortened V by 0 bases and J by 3 bases, and 15 bases separated the two germline ends. The length of the CDR3 is 16 residues. Germline V lookup: CDR1 LGHNA, CDR2 YNFKEQ. The CDR3 spells CASSQEVRTHNYEQYF. The CDR3 region has the DNA TGTGCCAGCAGCCAAGAGGTCCGGACACACAACTACGAGCAGTACTTC.

DNA of the CDR3: TGTGCCAGCAGCTTGGGGGGGAGGACAGGGCTGAACGAGCAGTACTTC. Translation gives CASSLGGRTGLNEQYF. The V gene is TRBV5-8, the J gene TRBJ2-7; TRBD1 aligns across 8 bases. Germline CDR1 is SGHTS and CDR2 is YDEGEE. This CDR3 has 16 residues. Germline trimming cut 0 bases from V and 5 bases from J; bases unmatched to any gene: 10.

This chain connects TRBV15 to TRBJ1-5, with 11 bases matching TRBD1. With V trimmed by 1 base and J by 1 base, 9 bases remained unmatched. In germline, CDR1 is LNHNV, CDR2 YYDKDF (reference sequence). The CDR3 length is 19 residues. The CDR3 DNA sequence: TGTGCCACCAGCAGAGTTTCGGACAGGGGGCCTAGAAGCAATCAGCCCCAGCATTTT. Its translation is CATSRVSDRGPRSNQPQHF.

The chain employs TRBV11-2 and TRBJ2-7, with TRBD2 matching over 9 bases. The CDR3 runs to 16 residues. V lost 5 bases to trimming and J lost 3 bases; unmatched junction nucleotides: 11. Per the germline V gene, CDR1 is SGHAT and CDR2 is FQNNGV. The CDR3 spells CASSRRAGGSFYEQYF. CDR3 in DNA: TGTGCCAGCAGCCGGAGGGCGGGAGGGTCATTCTACGAGCAGTACTTC.

This sequence joins TRBV5-1 and TRBJ1-1; D gene unclear. V was clipped by 5 bases and J by 1 base, with 12 bases between them. Germline V CDR1 and CDR2: SGHRS, YFSETQ. This CDR3 is 14 amino acids long. The CDR3 DNA follows: TGCGCCAGCAGGAGGGCCAATGGGAACACTGAAGCTTTCTTT. This encodes CASRRANGNTEAFF.

The rearrangement joins TRBV2 to TRBJ2-1, with 7 bases aligning to TRBD2. Losses at the gene ends were 4 bases for V and 9 bases for J; bases not matched to a gene: 18. Germline CDR1 and CDR2: SNHLY and FYNNEI. The CDR3 spans 17 residues. In DNA, the CDR3 is TGTGCCAGCAGTGTCGGGAGCGCGTCGGCGGGAGAGGGTGAGCAGTTCTTC. Encoded protein: CASSVGSASAGEGEQFF. Drawing the rest from reference TRBV2 and TRBJ2-1, the complete variable domain is EPEVTQTPSHQVTQMGQEVILRCVPISNHLYFYWYRQILGQKVEFLVSFYNNEISEKSEIFDDQFSVERPDGSNFTLKIRSTKLEDSAMYFCASSVGSASAGEGEQFFGPGTRLTVL.

This chain uses TRBV28 with TRBJ2-7; D is unresolved. This CDR3 spans 11 amino acids. The V gene lost 3 bases and the J gene lost 6 bases, with 6 bases spanning the gap. CDR1 and CDR2 from the germline V gene are MDHEN and SYDVKM. The CDR3 loop reads CASSLLTEQYF. Written as DNA, the CDR3 is TGTGCCAGCAGTTTGTTAACCGAGCAGTACTTC.

The sample holds one count of this clone. As DNA, the CDR3 is TGCGCCAGCAGCTCAGTCCTAGAATTAACAGATACGCAGTATTTT. This sequence encodes CASSSVLELTDTQYF. V is TRBV5-1 and J is TRBJ2-3; no firm D call. Trimming took off 3 bases at V and 3 bases at J, with 14 bases between the two ends. The CDR3 length is 15 residues. Germline CDR1 SGHRS, CDR2 YFSETQ.

The chain joins TRBV29-1 to TRBJ2-3; the D gene is possibly TRBD1 (6 bases). V shed 4 bases and J shed 4 bases, with 18 bases lying between them. CDR1 is SQVTM and CDR2 is ANQGSEA in the germline V gene. The CDR3 spans 15 residues. CDR3 DNA sequence: TGCAGCGTTGTCCCGGGACATCCATTATCAGATACGCAGTATTTT. Its translation is CSVVPGHPLSDTQYF.

Only one count was recorded for this clone. The chain has TRBV4-2 and TRBJ2-1; the D is unclear. The CDR3 loop spans 12 amino acids. With 4 bases removed from V and 4 bases from J, the gap between germline ends came to 5 bases. In germline, CDR1 is LGHNA, CDR2 YNFKEQ. This chain's CDR3 is CASSRDYNEQFF. The CDR3 region has the DNA TGTGCCAGCAGCCGCGATTACAATGAGCAGTTCTTC.